One and the same sample provided the 31 T cell receptor beta chains below, sequenced in a study of cytomegalovirus exposure and HLA in healthy donors. Primers for the PCR totalled 60 Vbeta and 13 Jbeta. Sequenced by immunoSEQ multiplex PCR; TCRdb stores in-frame clones only, minus some. The sample holds 200,000 to 250,000 clones, 82% seen once. The sample taken for sequencing was PBMCs. The receptors were sampled from a woman aged 40 to 49 in good health and CMV-seronegative.

The gene calls are TRBV11-2 and TRBJ2-7; D possibly corresponds to TRBD1 (6 bases). Trimming took 4 bases from V and 2 from J, leaving 12 bases between them. This CDR3 is 14 amino acids long. Germline V gene data show CDR1 as SGHAT and CDR2 as FQNNGV. The CDR3 DNA sequence: TGTGCCAGCAGCTCCGGACAGTTCCCCTACGAGCAGTACTTC. As protein: CASSSGQFPYEQYF. Complete variable domain (other parts from reference TRBV11-2 and TRBJ2-7): EAGVAQSPRYKIIEKRQSVAFWCNPISGHATLYWYQQILGQGPKLLIQFQNNGVVDDSQLPKDRFSAERLKGVDSTLKIQPAKLEDSAVYLCASSSGQFPYEQYFGPGTRLTVT.

The chain carries TRBV30 and TRBJ2-2, with D tentatively TRBD1 (6 bases). The V gene lost 4 bases and the J gene lost 8 bases, with 11 bases spanning the gap. This CDR3 comprises 12 residues. Germline V CDR1 and CDR2: GTSNPN, SVGIG (reference sequence). The CDR3 protein is CAWNWGPGELFF. Here the CDR3 DNA reads TGTGCCTGGAACTGGGGGCCGGGGGAGCTGTTTTTT. Looking up the rest from reference TRBV30 and TRBJ2-2 gives the full variable domain: SQTIHQWPATLVQPVGSPLSLECTVEGTSNPNLYWYRQAAGRGLQLLFYSVGIGQISSEVPQNLSASRPQDRQFILSSKKLLLSDSGFYLCAWNWGPGELFFGEGSRLTVL.

This clone appeared once. V usage is TRBV19 and J usage is TRBJ2-1; TRBD2 aligns across 8 bases. Germline V gene data show CDR1 as LNHDA and CDR2 as SQIVND (reference sequence). With V trimmed by 5 bases and J by 8 bases, 5 bases remained unmatched. The CDR3 is made up of 13 amino acids. CDR3 bases: TGTGCCAGTAGTCCCCCGACTAGCGATGAGCAGTTCTTC. Translating it yields CASSPPTSDEQFF. Filled out from reference TRBV19 and TRBJ2-1, the complete variable domain reads DGGITQSPKYLFRKEGQNVTLSCEQNLNHDAMYWYRQDPGQGLRLIYYSQIVNDFQKGDIAEGYSVSREKKESFPLTVTSAQKNPTAFYLCASSPPTSDEQFFGPGTRLTVL.

The rearrangement uses TRBV7-8 and TRBJ1-4, with no clear D. CDR3 length: 16 residues. Trimming cost V 5 bases and J 3 bases, with 16 bases left between them. The germline CDR1 and CDR2 sequences are SGHVS and FQNEAQ. CDR3 residues: CASSPNPVLPNEKLFF. CDR3 bases: TGTGCCAGCAGCCCGAACCCGGTCTTGCCTAATGAAAAACTGTTTTTT.

About this clone itself: A junction boundary mismatches the germline segment, possibly from a read error. The chain has TRBV7-9 and TRBJ1-1; a possible D gene is TRBD1 (5 bases). Per germline, CDR1 SEHNR and CDR2 FQNEAQ (reference sequence). This CDR3 spans 12 amino acids. CDR3 sequence: CSSSPRVPEAFF. CDR3 coding DNA: TGTTCCAGCAGCCCCAGGGTCCCTGAAGCTTTCTTT.

The rearrangement uses TRBV6-6 and TRBJ2-1, with 12 bases fitting TRBD2. This CDR3 region has 15 residues. V lost 4 bases to trimming and J lost 9 bases; unmatched junction nucleotides: 7. CDR1 is MNHNY and CDR2 is SVGAGI in the germline V gene (reference sequence). The CDR3 reads CASSLLAGGSSEQFF. The CDR3 DNA sequence: TGTGCCAGCAGTTTGCTAGCGGGAGGGAGCTCTGAGCAGTTCTTC.

The chain joins TRBV6-4 to TRBJ2-1; TRBD1 aligns across 8 bases. Germline V lookup: CDR1 MRHNA, CDR2 SNTAGT. The J segment lost 5 bases and the V segment lost 5 bases, leaving 14 bases of the junction unmatched. This CDR3 is 17 amino acids long. The CDR3 is CASSFSAGTGINNEQFF. The CDR3 nucleotides read TGTGCCAGCAGTTTTTCAGCCGGGACAGGAATCAACAATGAGCAGTTCTTC.

The V and J genes are TRBV28 and TRBJ2-4, with 7 bases identical to TRBD1. This CDR3 spans 13 amino acids. After removal of 7 bases from V and 6 bases from J, the junction contained 6 bases not matched to a gene. Looked up from germline, CDR1 is MDHEN and CDR2 is SYDVKM. The CDR3 DNA reads TGTGCCAGCACCCTCTCAGGGGGAAACATTCAGTACTTC. Translated: CASTLSGGNIQYF.

The chain uses TRBV4-1 and TRBJ2-5; the D gene is possibly TRBD1 (7 bases). The germline V gene has CDR1 MGHRA and CDR2 YSYEKL. The CDR3 is made up of 16 amino acids. V shed 1 base and J shed 2 bases, with 14 bases lying between them. CDR3 amino acids: CASSQVDRAGQETQYF. In DNA form, the CDR3 reads TGCGCCAGCAGCCAAGTTGACAGGGCGGGACAAGAGACCCAGTACTTC.

The rearrangement links TRBV30 to TRBJ1-2; possible D gene TRBD1, 5 bases. Germline loops: CDR1 GTSNPN, CDR2 SVGIG (reference sequence). With 1 base removed from V and 7 bases from J, the gap between germline ends came to 7 bases. The CDR3 totals 11 residues. Written as DNA, the CDR3 is TGTGCCTGGAGTGGCACAGGTGGCTACACCTTC. It yields the protein CAWSGTGGYTF.

This clone appeared once. This rearrangement joins TRBV4-2 to TRBJ2-1; TRBD2 aligns across 8 bases. Germline V gene lookup returns CDR1 LGHNA and CDR2 YNFKEQ. This CDR3 has 15 residues. The V gene end was trimmed by 0 bases and the J gene end by 4 bases; junction bases not matched to a gene: 2. The CDR3 protein is CASSQELAVYNEQFF. CDR3 bases: TGTGCCAGCAGCCAAGAACTAGCGGTTTACAATGAGCAGTTCTTC.

The V gene is TRBV4-2, the J gene TRBJ2-2; 9 nucleotides agree with TRBD2. The CDR3 extends over 17 amino acids. V dropped 0 bases and J dropped 6; count of bases not matched to a gene: 8. In germline, CDR1 is LGHNA, CDR2 YNFKEQ. The CDR3 here is CASSQDSGTSHPGELFF. CDR3 DNA: TGTGCCAGCAGCCAAGATAGCGGGACTAGCCACCCCGGGGAGCTGTTTTTT.

The rearrangement links TRBV5-1 to TRBJ2-5; 10 bases align to TRBD2. This CDR3 has 14 amino acids. V was clipped by 6 bases and J by 1 base; unmatched bases: 3. The germline V gene encodes CDR1 SGHRS and CDR2 YFSETQ. The CDR3 DNA reads as TGCGCCAGCAATAGACTAGCGGGCCAAGAGACCCAGTACTTC. Its translation is CASNRLAGQETQYF. Using reference TRBV5-1 and TRBJ2-5 for the parts outside the CDR3, the full variable domain is KAGVTQTPRYLIKTRGQQVTLSCSPISGHRSVSWYQQTPGQGLQFLFEYFSETQRNKGNFPGRFSGRQFSNSRSEMNVSTLELGDSALYLCASNRLAGQETQYFGPGTRLLVL.

This sequence joins TRBV11-2 and TRBJ2-7; 13 bases fit TRBD2. CDR1 and CDR2 from the germline V gene are SGHAT and FQNNGV. Trimming cost V 0 bases and J 6 bases; bases outside gene matches: 5. This CDR3 is 16 amino acids long. CDR3 amino acids: CASSLETSGRASEQYF. DNA of the CDR3: TGTGCCAGCAGCTTAGAAACTAGCGGGAGGGCCTCCGAGCAGTACTTC.

This clone is a singleton in its sample. The chain is built from TRBV9 and TRBJ2-3; 7 bases line up with TRBD2. V dropped 4 bases and J dropped 2; count of bases not matched to a gene: 7. The CDR3 consists of 15 residues. Germline loops: CDR1 SGDLS, CDR2 YYNGEE. The CDR3 sequence is CASSPRGVVTDTQYF. The CDR3 DNA sequence: TGTGCCAGCAGCCCCCGGGGGGTTGTCACAGATACGCAGTATTTT.

The rearrangement links TRBV7-3 to TRBJ2-5; TRBD2 matches 10 bases. The junction had 7 bases not matched to a gene; V was cut back by 2 bases and J by 4 bases. This CDR3 spans 16 amino acids. Germline lookup yields CDR1 SGHTA and CDR2 FQGTGA. DNA for the CDR3: TGTGCCAGCAGCTTAGGGAGGCTAGCGGGAGCAGAGACCCAGTACTTC. This codes for CASSLGRLAGAETQYF.

CDR3 nucleotide sequence: TGTGCCAGCAGCTCGGACAGGATGCACTATGGCTACACCTTC. This translates into CASSSDRMHYGYTF. The chain couples TRBV5-6 to TRBJ1-2, with TRBD1 matching 7 bases. V was pared by 3 bases and J by 3 bases, with 5 bases of the junction left unmatched. This CDR3 region has 14 residues. Looked up from germline, CDR1 is SGHDT and CDR2 is YYEEEE.

In this sample, this clone turned up a few times. V and J are TRBV5-4 and TRBJ2-7; 8 bases agree with TRBD1. After removal of 9 bases from V and 8 bases from J, the junction contained 13 bases not matched to a gene. This CDR3 contains 13 residues. Germline V gene data show CDR1 as SGHNT and CDR2 as YYREEE (reference sequence). In DNA form, the CDR3 reads TGTGCCACCGACAGGGGCTTGGGGTCTAAGCAGTACTTC. Its protein is CATDRGLGSKQYF.

This chain uses TRBV7-8 with TRBJ2-1, with 9 bases fitting TRBD2. This CDR3 is built from 16 residues. Germline CDR1 and CDR2: SGHVS and FQNEAQ. Trimming cost V 5 bases and J 12 bases; bases outside gene matches: 17. The CDR3 here is CASSDGTSLLEWGQFF. As DNA, the CDR3 is TGTGCCAGCAGCGATGGGACTAGCCTTTTGGAGTGGGGGCAGTTCTTC.

J is TRBJ2-3 and V is TRBV30; D is ambiguous. This CDR3 has 14 residues. With 5 bases removed from V and 2 bases from J, the gap between germline ends came to 14 bases. Looked up from germline, CDR1 is GTSNPN and CDR2 is SVGIG (reference sequence). In nucleotides, the CDR3 is TGTGCCTGGGCGAGCCGCGTTCTCACAGATACGCAGTATTTT. Amino acid sequence: CAWASRVLTDTQYF.

Note on this clone: The sample contains more than one DNA sequence encoding this CDR3. This chain joins TRBV5-1 and TRBJ2-1; no clear D gene. Germline CDR1 is SGHRS and CDR2 is YFSETQ. The CDR3 is made up of 13 amino acids. V was clipped by 0 bases and J by 3 bases, with 4 bases between them. CDR3 nucleotides: TGCGCCAGCAGCTTGGGGCTCTACAATGAGCAGTTCTTC. This sequence encodes CASSLGLYNEQFF. Based on the CDR3 plus reference TRBV5-1 and TRBJ2-1, the full variable domain is KAGVTQTPRYLIKTRGQQVTLSCSPISGHRSVSWYQQTPGQGLQFLFEYFSETQRNKGNFPGRFSGRQFSNSRSEMNVSTLELGDSALYLCASSLGLYNEQFFGPGTRLTVL.

This clone showed up just once. The chain carries TRBV2 and TRBJ1-2; D not resolved. The CDR3 is made up of 13 amino acids. Germline lookup yields CDR1 SNHLY and CDR2 FYNNEI. The ends were cut back, 4 bases at V and 2 bases at J, with 8 bases in the middle. For the CDR3, the DNA is TGTGCCAGCAGTGTCAGGCAGAACTATGGCTACACCTTC. Its translation is CASSVRQNYGYTF.

This clone has just one count. This chain links TRBV5-1 with TRBJ2-5; TRBD1 agrees at 8 bases. The CDR3 consists of 15 residues. Germline V gene data show CDR1 as SGHRS and CDR2 as YFSETQ. Losses at the gene ends were 4 bases for V and 5 bases for J; bases not matched to a gene: 10. As DNA, the CDR3 is TGCGCCAGCAGCCTCCTTCAGGGGGCTGGGGAGACCCAGTACTTC. Translated, it gives CASSLLQGAGETQYF. Full variable domain (rest looked up from reference TRBV5-1 and TRBJ2-5): KAGVTQTPRYLIKTRGQQVTLSCSPISGHRSVSWYQQTPGQGLQFLFEYFSETQRNKGNFPGRFSGRQFSNSRSEMNVSTLELGDSALYLCASSLLQGAGETQYFGPGTRLLVL.

The chain carries TRBV2 and TRBJ2-7, with D perhaps TRBD1 (5 bases). Per the germline V gene, CDR1 is SNHLY and CDR2 is FYNNEI. V gave up 1 base and J gave up 4 bases, with 17 bases separating them. This CDR3 has 16 residues. The DNA of the CDR3 is TGTGCCAGCAGTGAAGAGGGGAAGTTTCCTGAATACGAGCAGTACTTC. Encoded protein: CASSEEGKFPEYEQYF.

This rearrangement joins TRBV27 to TRBJ1-1; 10 bases align to TRBD1. CDR3 length: 17 amino acids. Germline V CDR1 and CDR2: MNHEY, SMNVEV (reference sequence). V shed 6 bases and J 1 base; nucleotides not matched to a gene: 11. The CDR3 DNA is TGTGCCAGCAGACCCACCGGGACAGGGGCCCGGAACACTGAAGCTTTCTTT. This translates into CASRPTGTGARNTEAFF.

The chain carries TRBV18 and TRBJ2-7, with TRBD1 identical over 11 bases. CDR3 length: 15 amino acids. V gave up 4 bases and J gave up 5 bases; unmatched junction bases: 7. CDR1 KGHSH and CDR2 LQKENI come from the germline V gene. The CDR3 is CASSLMRDRGDEQYF. CDR3 DNA: TGTGCCAGCTCACTCATGCGGGACAGGGGGGACGAGCAGTACTTC.

The chain joins TRBV19 to TRBJ1-1; 7 bases line up with TRBD1. V was pared by 4 bases and J by 4 bases, with 3 bases of the junction left unmatched. Germline V gene sequence: CDR1 LNHDA, CDR2 SQIVND (reference sequence). There are 13 residues in the CDR3. CDR3 sequence (DNA): TGTGCCAGTAGTACGACAGGGAGCACTGAAGCTTTCTTT. It specifies CASSTTGSTEAFF.

This clone has only one observation. V usage is TRBV6-1 and J usage is TRBJ2-5; D gene uncertain. Germline CDR1 is MNHNS and CDR2 is SASEGT. The CDR3 contains 13 residues. The V and J ends lost 1 base and 5 bases respectively, with 8 bases between them. The CDR3 bases are TGTGCCAGCAGTGAAGGAGCACGGGAGACCCAGTACTTC. It is translated as CASSEGARETQYF.

The CDR3 DNA reads TGTGCCAGCGACCGGGGGTCCGTGACGGACTATGGCTACACCTTC. Its translation: CASDRGSVTDYGYTF. The J gene is TRBJ1-2, the V gene TRBV7-9; a possible D gene is TRBD1 (5 bases). V was shortened by 8 bases and J by 3 bases, with 19 bases between the two germline ends. CDR1 SEHNR and CDR2 FQNEAQ come from the germline V gene (reference sequence). This CDR3 is 15 amino acids long.

The rearrangement uses TRBV5-1 and TRBJ2-7; TRBD2 aligns across 7 bases. This CDR3 spans 14 amino acids. V shed 1 base, J shed 4 bases, and the junction held 5 bases outside the gene matches. Germline values: CDR1 SGHRS, CDR2 YFSETQ. The CDR3 nucleotides read TGCGCCAGCAGCTTGCAGGGAGGGGAATACGAGCAGTACTTC. Protein product: CASSLQGGEYEQYF.

The J gene is TRBJ1-1, the V gene TRBV6-5; TRBD1 aligns across 8 bases. Trimming removed 5 bases from V and 4 bases from J; junction bases left unmatched: 6. CDR1 is MNHEY, CDR2 SVGAGI, per germline. The CDR3 is 14 amino acids. The CDR3 spells CASSTDRGGTEAFF. CDR3 nucleotides: TGTGCCAGCAGTACAGACAGGGGCGGCACTGAAGCTTTCTTT.